The table lists the clone carrying this T cell receptor (beta chain) with a few counts. The authors obtained approximately 2.1 micrograms of genomic DNA from cryopreserved PBMCs for TCR beta libraries. These data belong to a study of cytotoxic CD8 clonotypes in ibrutinib-treated CLL. Overall study: For this cohort, patients were ten to twelve relapsed/refractory and approximately 15 treatment-naive, while some 17 were IGHV unmutated. Once patients had received a median about twelve months of treatment, range 6 to 36, response samples were obtained.

The table came from immunoSEQ multiplex PCR; TCRdb's copy has only in-frame clones and leaves some out. The sample records around 41,000 clones, approximately 70% being singletons. The CDR3 is 14 residues long. V shed 2 bases and J shed 6 bases, with 11 bases lying between them. Germline assignment: CDR1 MGHRA and CDR2 YSYEKL. The chain is built from TRBV4-1 and TRBJ1-5; D gene uncertain. The receptor was derived from a human donor with chronic lymphocytic leukemia. This specimen consisted of PBMCs, obtained at disease progression, from a patient treated with ibrutinib. This CDR3 reads CASSQQYDVQPQHF. The CDR3 DNA sequence: TGCGCCAGCAGCCAACAGTACGATGTTCAGCCCCAGCATTTT.